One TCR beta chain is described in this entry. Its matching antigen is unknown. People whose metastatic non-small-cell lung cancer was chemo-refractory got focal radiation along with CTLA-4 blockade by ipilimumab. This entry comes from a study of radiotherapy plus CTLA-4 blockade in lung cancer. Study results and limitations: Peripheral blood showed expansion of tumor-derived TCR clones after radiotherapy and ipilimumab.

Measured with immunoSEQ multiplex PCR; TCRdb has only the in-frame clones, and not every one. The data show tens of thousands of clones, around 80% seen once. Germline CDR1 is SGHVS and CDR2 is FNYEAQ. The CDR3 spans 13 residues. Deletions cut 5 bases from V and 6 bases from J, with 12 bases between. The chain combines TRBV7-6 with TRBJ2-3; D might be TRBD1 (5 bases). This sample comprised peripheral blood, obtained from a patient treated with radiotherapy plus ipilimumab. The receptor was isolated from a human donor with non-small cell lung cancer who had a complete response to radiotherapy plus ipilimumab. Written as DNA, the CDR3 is TGTGCCAGCAGCCCCTACAGGCCCGATACGCAGTATTTT. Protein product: CASSPYRPDTQYF.